Listed below are T cell receptor beta chains from one sample, sequenced in a study of OX40 agonist ivuxolimab in advanced cancers. Profiling relied on immunoSEQ multiplex PCR, and the TCRdb table lists in-frame clones only, not all of them. The data hold about 49,000 clones, with approximately 75% observed a single time. Sequencing used CD4+ or CD8+ T cells sorted from blood, obtained in a trial of the OX40 agonist ivuxolimab. These receptors all stem from an adult with an advanced solid tumor such as melanoma, head and neck, liver or kidney cancer. CDR3s include the opening cysteine and the closing phenylalanine or tryptophan. Fields, in order: D gene, V gene, clone size, J gene, CDR3 protein, CDR3 DNA. A D gene is named only where the DNA matches it firmly. Not every row has a clone size; where given, it reads once, few, many or a size class.

TRBD1	TRBV12-5	few	TRBJ2-7	CASGGQVGSEQYF	TGTGCTAGTGGCGGACAGGTCGGATCCGAGCAGTACTTC
NA	TRBV28	NA	TRBJ2-7	CASKQGGTLSYEQYF	TGTGCCAGCAAACAGGGAGGGACACTTTCCTACGAGCAGTACTTC
NA	TRBV19	NA	TRBJ1-5	CASSGTHSNQPQHF	TGTGCCAGTAGTGGGACTCATAGCAATCAGCCCCAGCATTTT
TRBD1	TRBV29-1	NA	TRBJ1-1	CSVDVWGQGSTEAFF	TGCAGCGTTGATGTTTGGGGACAGGGAAGTACTGAAGCTTTCTTT
NA	TRBV7-9	NA	TRBJ1-4	CASSLASGNKLFF	TGTGCCAGCAGCTTAGCCTCAGGGAATAAACTGTTTTTT
NA	TRBV7-9	NA	TRBJ1-1	CASSLAFQNTEAFF	TGTGCCAGCAGCTTAGCATTCCAGAACACTGAAGCTTTCTTT
NA	TRBV9	NA	TRBJ2-3	CASSVDRAGADTQYF	TGTGCCAGCAGCGTAGACAGGGCAGGGGCAGATACGCAGTATTTT
NA	TRBV6-5	NA	TRBJ1-2	CASSYSDSYGYTF	TGTGCCAGCAGTTACTCCGACAGCTATGGCTACACCTTC
NA	TRBV19	NA	TRBJ2-7	CASSINFQASYEQYF	TGTGCCAGTAGTATAAATTTCCAGGCGTCCTACGAGCAGTACTTC
TRBD1	TRBV7-9	NA	TRBJ1-1	CASRISGGEAFF	TGTGCCAGCAGAATATCAGGGGGTGAAGCTTTCTTT
NA	TRBV30	once	TRBJ1-3	CAWSVASGNTIYF	TGTGCCTGGAGTGTAGCCTCTGGAAACACCATATATTTT
TRBD1	TRBV19	NA	TRBJ2-3	CASSRTGRTDTQYF	TGTGCCAGTAGTCGGACAGGGCGTACGGATACGCAGTATTTT
NA	TRBV19	NA	TRBJ2-2	CASSAEGRAGELFF	TGTGCCAGTAGTGCGGAGGGCCGGGCCGGGGAGCTGTTTTTT
TRBD2	TRBV13	NA	TRBJ2-3	CASSPGLAGAEGADTQYF	TGTGCCAGCAGCCCAGGACTAGCGGGAGCAGAAGGGGCAGATACGCAGTATTTT
NA	TRBV6-6	NA	TRBJ1-4	CASSGRGQTLRRLFF	TGTGCCAGCAGTGGCCGGGGGCAGACCCTAAGAAGACTGTTTTTT
TRBD1	TRBV11-2	NA	TRBJ1-2	CASSLNLGQGYGYTF	TGTGCCAGCAGCTTAAATCTGGGACAGGGTTATGGCTACACCTTC
NA	TRBV2	medium-sized	TRBJ1-5	CASSLDSNQPQHF	TGTGCCAGCAGCCTCGACAGTAATCAGCCCCAGCATTTT
NA	TRBV6-5	NA	TRBJ1-2	CASSYSGSGGDYGYTF	TGTGCCAGCAGTTACTCGGGGTCGGGGGGCGACTATGGCTACACCTTC
NA	TRBV11-3	NA	TRBJ2-7	CASSLDRGDNGSGSSYEQYF	TGTGCCAGCAGCTTAGATCGCGGGGATAACGGGTCGGGGAGCTCCTACGAGCAGTACTTC
NA	TRBV9	NA	TRBJ2-7	CASSVGYYSYEQYF	TGTGCCAGCAGCGTAGGATACTACTCCTACGAGCAGTACTTC
TRBD2	TRBV5-4	NA	TRBJ2-5	CASSLFASGQETQYF	TGTGCCAGCAGCTTGTTCGCTAGCGGCCAAGAGACCCAGTACTTC
NA	TRBV30	NA	TRBJ2-7	CAWRGGSLSYEQYF	TGTGCCTGGAGGGGAGGCTCATTATCCTACGAGCAGTACTTC
TRBD1	TRBV18	NA	TRBJ2-1	CASSLGQGYEQFF	TGTGCCAGCTCACTCGGACAGGGGTATGAGCAGTTCTTC
TRBD2	TRBV5-1	NA	TRBJ2-1	CASSVPVAGVGNEQFF	TGCGCCAGCAGCGTGCCCGTGGCGGGAGTGGGTAATGAGCAGTTCTTC
NA	TRBV19	once	TRBJ1-5	CASSIGSSNQPQHF	TGTGCCAGTAGTATCGGCAGTAGTAATCAGCCCCAGCATTTT
NA	TRBV18	NA	TRBJ1-6	CASSQDRSSYNSPLHF	TGTGCCAGCTCACAAGACAGGAGCTCCTATAATTCACCCCTCCACTTT
NA	TRBV30	NA	TRBJ2-1	CAWAPHRRTTPYNEQFF	TGTGCCTGGGCCCCTCACCGGCGAACTACACCCTACAATGAGCAGTTCTTC
NA	TRBV7-9	NA	TRBJ2-7	CASSDLVSSSYLQYF	TGTGCCAGCAGCGATCTGGTGAGCTCTTCCTACTTGCAGTACTTC
NA	TRBV7-8	NA	TRBJ1-1	CASTPAQGSNTEAFF	TGTGCCAGCACCCCAGCCCAGGGCTCGAACACTGAAGCTTTCTTT